What follows describes a single T cell receptor beta chain. The data were taken from a study of blood T cell repertoires in COVID-19. Study context: COVID-19 samples, acute and convalescent, were from the United States, Italy and Spain. Nucleic acid was either cDNA or gDNA, and it came from T cells, B-cell-depleted T cells, or PBMCs.

Germline V gives CDR1 KGHSH, CDR2 LQKENI. This CDR3 spans 15 amino acids. After removal of 4 bases from V and 7 bases from J, the junction contained 2 bases not matched to a gene. Per the authors' pipeline: Reference gene primer amplification in the assay estimated nucleated cell counts. TCRdb's table, derived via immunoSEQ multiplex PCR, lists solely in-frame clones and lacks some. That table supplies the V and J calls and clone size; D and trimming were determined from the DNA. The data hold roughly 210,000 clones, with 88% observed a single time. The sequence was obtained from a man between 65 and 79 years old with acute or convalescent COVID-19. The chain carries TRBV18 and TRBJ2-1, with TRBD2 matching over 15 bases. The material sequenced was peripheral blood. CDR3 nucleotide sequence: TGTGCCAGCTCACTGGGACTAGCGGGAGGTAATGAGCAGTTCTTC. Translating it yields CASSLGLAGGNEQFF.